Described below is a single TCR beta chain sequence and its context. This entry is derived from a study of T-cell reconstitution after alpha-beta-depleted transplantation in children. V lost 1 base and J 2 bases, leaving 9 bases between the germline ends. Germline V gives CDR1 SEHNR, CDR2 FQNEAQ (reference sequence). The CDR3 loop spans 14 amino acids. Molecular barcoding with unique molecular identifiers was used for the TCRbeta library. TCRdb itself ran the PCR reads through MiXCR, one entry per CDR3 protein. The data contain 350,000 to 400,000 distinct CDR3 sequences, roughly 22% of them seen just once; the ten biggest clones take up 3% to 4.5%.

The sequencing here drew on PBMCs from the stem cell graft donor, taken from the stem cell graft. This sequence joins TRBV7-9 and TRBJ2-7, with D perhaps assigned TRBD1 or TRBD2 (5 bases each). This TCR derives from a human donor who donated a stem cell graft to a child with acute myeloid leukemia. In DNA form, the CDR3 reads TGTGCCAGCAGCTTAGTAGGGGACGCCTACGAGCAGTACTTC. This codes for CASSLVGDAYEQYF.